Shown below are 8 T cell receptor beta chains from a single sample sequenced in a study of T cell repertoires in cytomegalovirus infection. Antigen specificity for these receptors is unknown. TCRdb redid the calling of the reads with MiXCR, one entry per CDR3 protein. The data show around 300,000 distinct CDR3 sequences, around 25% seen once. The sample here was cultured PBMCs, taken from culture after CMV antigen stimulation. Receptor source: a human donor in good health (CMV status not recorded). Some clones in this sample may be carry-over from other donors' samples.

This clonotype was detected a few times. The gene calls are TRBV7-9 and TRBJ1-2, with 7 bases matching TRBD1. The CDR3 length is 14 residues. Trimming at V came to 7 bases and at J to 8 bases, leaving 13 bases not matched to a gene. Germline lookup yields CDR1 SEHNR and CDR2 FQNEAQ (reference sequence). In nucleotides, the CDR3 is TGTGCCAGCACCCTAGACAGGGAGGAGAGCGGCTACACCTTC. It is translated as CASTLDREESGYTF.

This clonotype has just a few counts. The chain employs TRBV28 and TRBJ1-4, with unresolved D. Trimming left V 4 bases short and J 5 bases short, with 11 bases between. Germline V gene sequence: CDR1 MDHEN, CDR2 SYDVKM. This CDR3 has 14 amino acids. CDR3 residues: CASSSGGTNEKLFF. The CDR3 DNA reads TGTGCCAGCAGTTCCGGCGGAACGAATGAAAAACTGTTTTTT.

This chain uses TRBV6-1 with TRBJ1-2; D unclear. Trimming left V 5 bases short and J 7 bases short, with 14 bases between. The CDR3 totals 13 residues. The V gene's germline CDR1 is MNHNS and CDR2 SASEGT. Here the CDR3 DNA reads TGTGCCAGCAGTCAACCAGGCTTCCCTGGCTACACCTTC. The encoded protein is CASSQPGFPGYTF.

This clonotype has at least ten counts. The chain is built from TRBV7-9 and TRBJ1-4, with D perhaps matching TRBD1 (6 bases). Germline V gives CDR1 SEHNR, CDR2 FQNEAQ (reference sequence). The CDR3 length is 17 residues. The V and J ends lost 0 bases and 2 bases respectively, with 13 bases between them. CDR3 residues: CASSLAGGRFTNEKLFF. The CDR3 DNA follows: TGTGCCAGCAGCTTAGCAGGGGGACGGTTCACTAATGAAAAACTGTTTTTT.

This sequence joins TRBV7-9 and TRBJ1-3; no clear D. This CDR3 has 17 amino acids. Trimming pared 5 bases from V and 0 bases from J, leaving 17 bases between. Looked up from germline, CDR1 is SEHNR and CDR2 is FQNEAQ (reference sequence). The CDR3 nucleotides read TGTGCCAGCAGCCGACGGGCGACGGCAGACTCTGGAAACACCATATATTTT. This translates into CASSRRATADSGNTIYF. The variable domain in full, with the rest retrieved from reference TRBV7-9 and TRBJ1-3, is DTGVSQNPRHKITKRGQNVTFRCDPISEHNRLYWYRQTLGQGPEFLTYFQNEAQLEKSRLLSDRFSAERPKGSFSTLEIQRTEQGDSAMYLCASSRRATADSGNTIYFGEGSWLTVV.

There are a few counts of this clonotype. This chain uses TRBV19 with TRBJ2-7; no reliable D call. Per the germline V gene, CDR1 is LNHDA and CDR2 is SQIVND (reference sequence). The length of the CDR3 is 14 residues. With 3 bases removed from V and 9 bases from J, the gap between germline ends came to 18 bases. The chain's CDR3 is CASSIAGFLRGQYF. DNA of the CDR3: TGTGCCAGTAGTATTGCCGGTTTCCTACGAGGGCAGTACTTC.

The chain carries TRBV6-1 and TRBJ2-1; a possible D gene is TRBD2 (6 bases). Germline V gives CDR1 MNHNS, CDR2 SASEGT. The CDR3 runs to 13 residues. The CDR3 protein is CAAGSHSYNEQFF. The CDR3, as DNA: TGTGCGGCGGGGAGCCACTCCTACAATGAGCAGTTCTTC.

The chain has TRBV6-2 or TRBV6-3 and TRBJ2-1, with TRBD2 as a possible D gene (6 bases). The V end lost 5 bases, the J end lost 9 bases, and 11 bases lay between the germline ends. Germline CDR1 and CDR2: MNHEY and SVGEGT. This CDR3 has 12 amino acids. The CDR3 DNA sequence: TGTGCCAGCAGTCAGACTAGTATTGAGCAGTTCTTC. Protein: CASSQTSIEQFF.